Below, 30 T cell receptor beta chains from the same sample are listed, as sequenced in a study of blood T cells in healthy people across ages. Next came a second PCR, run for about 7 to 12 cycles, which used a sample-barcoded 5' primer along with a J-beta primer mix. One entry per CDR3 protein, called by TCRdb with MiXCR from the 5' RACE reads. This sample has 1.5 million to 2 million distinct CDR3 sequences; roughly 27% occur once, and the top ten carry 7.7%. Specimen: blood. These receptors came from a woman in her 30s in good health.

This clonotype appeared a few times. This could be a read error, since a much larger clone is one nucleotide away. The chain is built from TRBV19 and TRBJ1-4, with D possibly TRBD1 on 5 matching bases. CDR3 length equals 15 residues. Germline assignment: CDR1 LNHDA and CDR2 SQIVND (reference sequence). The CDR3 DNA reads TGTGCCAGTAGTATTTCGACAGAAAATAATGAAAAACGGTTTTTT. This sequence encodes CASSISTENNEKRFF.

V and J are TRBV28 and TRBJ1-2; TRBD1 is a possible D gene (5 bases). The CDR3 spans 15 residues. The V gene lost 7 bases and the J gene lost 4 bases, with 19 bases spanning the gap. Germline CDR1 is MDHEN and CDR2 is SYDVKM. In nucleotides, the CDR3 is TGTGCCAGCACCACGCGGAGGGGAAGAGGCTATGGCTACACCTTC. Its protein is CASTTRRGRGYGYTF.

This clonotype came up many times. The J gene is TRBJ2-7, the V gene TRBV18; 10 bases agree with TRBD1. In germline, CDR1 is KGHSH, CDR2 LQKENI. V lost 8 bases to trimming and J lost 4 bases; unmatched junction nucleotides: 8. The CDR3 has 14 residues. The CDR3 is CASSAGTGVYEQYF. CDR3 DNA: TGTGCCAGCAGTGCCGGGACAGGGGTATACGAGCAGTACTTC.

About this clonotype itself: The junction differs from germline at one of its ends, possibly a read error. The chain uses TRBV12-3 or TRBV12-4 and TRBJ2-3; TRBD2 might be the D (5 bases). CDR3 length: 15 residues. This chain's CDR3 is CASSIARVSTDMQYF. The DNA for the CDR3 is TGTGCCAGCAGTATAGCGAGGGTGAGCACAGATATGCAGTATTTT.

The chain combines TRBV2 with TRBJ2-1; 15 bases agree with TRBD2. The CDR3 is 18 residues long. The V gene's germline CDR1 is SNHLY and CDR2 FYNNEI. V gave up 7 bases and J gave up 1 base; unmatched junction bases: 8. The CDR3 coding sequence is TGTGCCAGCAACGGCCGGACTAGCGGGAGGGGATCCTACAATGAGCAGTTCTTC. As protein: CASNGRTSGRGSYNEQFF.

Only a few counts were recorded for this clonotype. This sequence joins TRBV3-1 and TRBJ2-5; tentatively, D is TRBD1 or TRBD2 (5 bases each). Germline assignment: CDR1 LGHDT and CDR2 YNNKEL (reference sequence). The CDR3 contains 15 residues. V lost 0 bases, J lost 5 bases, and 13 bases lay in between. The CDR3 region has the DNA TGTGCCAGCAGCCAAGATACGGGGCTCGGGGAGACCCAGTACTTC. Protein product: CASSQDTGLGETQYF.

There are a few counts of this clonotype. The junction departs from the called germline gene at one end, perhaps through a read error. The J gene is TRBJ1-2, the V gene TRBV6-5; D may be TRBD1 (5 bases). The CDR3 contains 14 residues. CDR1 and CDR2 (germline): MNHEY, SVGAGI. CDR3 sequence reads: CAGSYVRESRSYTF. The CDR3 region has the DNA TGTGCCGGCAGTTACGTCAGGGAGAGTCGGAGCTACACCTTC.

V is TRBV7-2 and J is TRBJ2-1; perhaps TRBD2 as D (6 bases). V was pared by 5 bases and J by 15 bases, with 17 bases between. CDR3 length: 12 residues. CDR1 SGHTA and CDR2 FQGNSA come from the germline V gene. This CDR3 reads CASSALSGVLFF. The CDR3 nucleotides read TGTGCCAGCAGCGCCCTGTCGGGAGTGCTGTTCTTC.

V is TRBV10-3 and J is TRBJ1-2; TRBD1 is a possible D gene (6 bases). The CDR3 extends over 13 amino acids. The germline V gene has CDR1 ENHRY and CDR2 SYGVKD. Between the trimmed V and J ends, which lost 7 bases and 4 bases, there was a span of 13 bases. For the CDR3, the DNA is TGTGCCATCACCGCTCAGGGGAGCTATGGCTACACCTTC. Its translation: CAITAQGSYGYTF.

This clonotype was counted many times. The DNA of the CDR3 is TGCGCCAGCAGCTTGTCGTCAGGGATCTCATACGAGCAGTACTTC. This translates into CASSLSSGISYEQYF. V is TRBV5-1 and J is TRBJ2-7; D perhaps matches TRBD1 (5 bases). The CDR3 loop spans 15 amino acids. V dropped 1 base and J dropped 4 bases, with 15 bases sitting between them. Germline CDR1 reads SGHRS; CDR2 reads YFSETQ.

The chain uses TRBV28 and TRBJ2-3; D is undetermined. Germline assignment: CDR1 MDHEN and CDR2 SYDVKM. There are 14 residues in the CDR3. Trimming took 3 bases from V and 1 from J, leaving 8 bases between them. The CDR3 region is CASSLGIRTDTQYF. The CDR3 bases are TGTGCCAGCAGTTTGGGGATCCGCACAGATACGCAGTATTTT.

The chain links TRBV10-2 to TRBJ2-1; TRBD2 is a possible D gene (5 bases). Germline values: CDR1 WSHSY, CDR2 SAAADI. V gave up 4 bases and J gave up 4 bases, with 8 bases separating them. This CDR3 region has 13 residues. The CDR3 is CASSGRVYNEQFF. The CDR3 DNA sequence: TGCGCCAGCAGTGGGCGGGTTTACAATGAGCAGTTCTTC.

The chain links TRBV7-2 to TRBJ2-2; possible D gene TRBD2, 5 bases. The V gene lost 5 bases and the J gene lost 4 bases, with 11 bases spanning the gap. Germline-derived CDR1 and CDR2 are SGHTA and FQGNSA. The CDR3 sequence is 14 residues long. CDR3 sequence reads: CASSIAGTTGELFF. The CDR3 coding sequence is TGTGCCAGCAGCATCGCGGGTACCACCGGGGAGCTGTTTTTT.

This clonotype was recorded many times. Here the CDR3 reads CASSLGNLAGGGETQYF. CDR3 nucleotide sequence: TGTGCCAGCAGCTTAGGAAACTTAGCGGGAGGCGGAGAGACCCAGTACTTC. The J gene is TRBJ2-5, the V gene TRBV7-6; 10 positions agree with TRBD2. Germline V gene sequence: CDR1 SGHVS, CDR2 FNYEAQ. The J segment lost 4 bases and the V segment lost 1 base, leaving 9 bases of the junction unmatched. The CDR3 covers 17 residues.

With regard to this clonotype: Just one base apart from a much larger clone, this may be a read error. The CDR3 loop reads CASSCRTGANEKLFF. In nucleotides, the CDR3 is TGTGCCAGCAGTTGTAGGACAGGCGCTAATGAAAAACTGTTTTTT. This chain links TRBV12-3 or TRBV12-4 with TRBJ1-4; the match to TRBD1 covers 7 bases. The CDR3 extends over 15 amino acids. Unmatched junction bases numbered 5, after V lost 4 bases and J lost 3 bases.

This clonotype was detected a few times. The V gene is TRBV11-2, the J gene TRBJ2-1; TRBD2 matches 8 bases. This CDR3 contains 14 residues. The V gene's germline CDR1 is SGHAT and CDR2 FQNNGV. J lost 8 bases, V lost 3 bases, and 6 bases had no gene match. The CDR3 region is CASSLISGSDEQFF. The CDR3 region has the DNA TGTGCCAGCAGCTTGATCAGCGGGAGCGATGAGCAGTTCTTC.

This clonotype was picked up a small number of times. The chain has TRBV9 and TRBJ2-5; 9 positions match TRBD1. The ends lost 3 bases at V and 5 bases at J; junction bases unmatched: 14. The germline gives CDR1 SGDLS, CDR2 YYNGEE. The CDR3 totals 17 residues. The CDR3 bases are TGTGCCAGCAGCGGAACGACGGGACAGGGTTTATGGGAGACCCAGTACTTC. This sequence encodes CASSGTTGQGLWETQYF. Full variable domain (outside the CDR3, taken from reference TRBV9 and TRBJ2-5): DSGVTQTPKHLITATGQRVTLRCSPRSGDLSVYWYQQSLDQGLQFLIQYYNGEERAKGNILERFSAQQFPDLHSELNLSSLELGDSALYFCASSGTTGQGLWETQYFGPGTRLLVL.

This chain links TRBV7-2 with TRBJ2-1; 9 bases match TRBD1. The J call may be wrong; the DNA end is better matched by TRBJ2-7. Germline V gives CDR1 SGHTA, CDR2 FQGNSA. The CDR3 is 15 residues long. This CDR3 reads CASSYDRGEYNEQYF. In DNA form, the CDR3 reads TGTGCCAGCAGCTACGACAGGGGGGAGTACAATGAGCAGTACTTC.

The chain combines TRBV7-2 with TRBJ2-7; D is undetermined. Deletions cut 1 base from V and 2 bases from J, with 12 bases between. Germline CDR1 reads SGHTA; CDR2 reads FQGNSA. The CDR3 has 15 amino acids. CDR3 bases: TGTGCCAGCAGCTTAGTGCTTACCAGTCCCTACGAGCAGTACTTC. Translation: CASSLVLTSPYEQYF. Drawing the rest from reference TRBV7-2 and TRBJ2-7, the complete variable domain is GAGVSQSPSNKVTEKGKDVELRCDPISGHTALYWYRQSLGQGLEFLIYFQGNSAPDKSGLPSDRFSAERTGGSVSTLTIQRTQQEDSAVYLCASSLVLTSPYEQYFGPGTRLTVT.

This clonotype was detected only a few times. The chain joins TRBV12-3 or TRBV12-4 to TRBJ2-2; a weak D match, TRBD1 (6 bases). The CDR3 consists of 13 residues. V was trimmed by 7 bases and J by 7 bases, leaving 13 bases between them. In nucleotides, the CDR3 is TGTGCCAGCAAGCCGGACAGCTACGGGGAGCTGTTTTTT. Its protein product is CASKPDSYGELFF.

Only a few counts were recorded for this clonotype. V and J are TRBV14 and TRBJ2-1, with D perhaps TRBD1 (6 bases). Deletions cut 8 bases from V and 10 bases from J, with 18 bases between. Germline lookup yields CDR1 SGHDN and CDR2 FVKESK. The CDR3 is 13 residues long. The CDR3 bases are TGTGCCAGCGGGGGAGACAGGTCTGGGGAGCAGTTCTTC. Amino acids: CASGGDRSGEQFF.

This rearrangement joins TRBV15 to TRBJ2-1; 9 bases agree with TRBD2. The CDR3 runs 17 residues. V shed 1 base and J 4 bases; nucleotides not matched to a gene: 8. Germline loops: CDR1 LNHNV, CDR2 YYDKDF (reference sequence). The CDR3 loop reads CATSRVRASGAYNEQFF. As DNA, the CDR3 is TGTGCCACCAGCAGAGTTCGGGCTAGCGGGGCGTACAATGAGCAGTTCTTC.

The sample holds a few counts of this clonotype. V is TRBV5-1 and J is TRBJ1-2; D remains ambiguous. The CDR3 is 15 residues long. Trimming shortened V by 4 bases and J by 1 base, and 14 bases separated the two germline ends. Germline V gene sequence: CDR1 SGHRS, CDR2 YFSETQ. The CDR3: CASSPSAQFNYGYTF. In nucleotides, the CDR3 is TGCGCCAGCAGCCCTTCTGCCCAGTTTAACTATGGCTACACCTTC.

The chain links TRBV20-1 to TRBJ2-7, with D perhaps matching TRBD2 (6 bases). Trimming removed 7 bases at V and 5 bases at J, with 12 bases between. CDR1 is DFQATT and CDR2 is SNEGSKA in the germline V gene (reference sequence). CDR3 length equals 11 residues. The CDR3 region has the DNA TGCAGTGGGGAGGCGGAGAACGAGCAGTACTTC. This codes for CSGEAENEQYF.

Turning to this clonotype: It may be a read error: a sequence one base away is much more abundant. CDR3 region: CASSRQGLAAQESQYF. The CDR3 nucleotides read TGTGCCAGCAGTCGCCAGGGACTAGCGGCACAAGAGTCCCAGTACTTC. The rearrangement uses TRBV6-2 or TRBV6-3 and TRBJ2-5; TRBD2 agrees at 11 bases. This CDR3 comprises 16 residues. Germline CDR1 and CDR2: MNHEY and SVGEGT.

The J gene is TRBJ2-5, the V gene TRBV7-2; TRBD2 aligns across 10 bases. The V gene's germline CDR1 is SGHTA and CDR2 FQGNSA. The CDR3 has 17 residues. J gave up 5 bases and V 0 bases, and 9 bases lay outside the gene matches. CDR3 DNA sequence: TGTGCCAGCAGCTTAGCGGCGCTAGCGGGAGCCGAGGAGACCCAGTACTTC. Encoded protein: CASSLAALAGAEETQYF.

There are a few counts of this clonotype. This chain connects TRBV6-6 to TRBJ1-1; weak D call: TRBD1 (5 bases). CDR1 is MNHNY, CDR2 SVGAGI, per germline (reference sequence). The CDR3 consists of 14 residues. Between the trimmed V and J ends, which lost 2 bases and 6 bases, there was a span of 13 bases. The CDR3 reads CASSYGGELAEAFF. DNA of the CDR3: TGTGCCAGCAGTTACGGGGGGGAACTCGCTGAAGCTTTCTTT.

The chain uses TRBV12-3 or TRBV12-4 and TRBJ1-3; D gene unclear. The CDR3 extends over 15 amino acids. Trimming left V 5 bases short and J 8 bases short, with 19 bases between. The CDR3 sequence: CASSASKEHRDTIYF. The CDR3 DNA sequence: TGTGCCAGCAGTGCCTCGAAGGAACATCGAGACACCATATATTTT.

The chain combines TRBV29-1 with TRBJ2-1; possible D gene TRBD2, 5 bases. From germline, CDR1 is SQVTM and CDR2 ANQGSEA. V lost 3 bases to trimming and J lost 12 bases, with 9 bases between them. The CDR3 runs to 10 residues. CDR3 nucleotides: TGCAGCGTTGACCGGGGTGGGCAGTTCTTC. It encodes CSVDRGGQFF.

This clonotype was seen only a few times. The chain uses TRBV4-1 and TRBJ2-3; D remains unclear. V shed 6 bases and J shed 2 bases, with 9 bases lying between them. From germline, CDR1 is MGHRA and CDR2 YSYEKL. This CDR3 is built from 13 residues. CDR3 protein: CASRPSTTDTQYF. CDR3 DNA: TGCGCCAGCAGACCAAGTACCACAGATACGCAGTATTTT.